This TCR beta chain was identified during a study of blood T cells in healthy people across ages. For the second PCR, which ran for about 7 to 11 cycles, a sample-barcoded 5' primer and a J-beta primer mix were used. Unique molecular identifiers of 12 random nucleotides labeled each cDNA. Each CDR3 protein gets one entry after TCRdb re-called the 5' RACE reads with MiXCR. The repertoire consists of fewer than 650,000 distinct CDR3 sequences, with about 28% occurring once and the leading ten covering over 3.5%. This clonotype was recorded a few times. Its antigen is undetermined. Study results and limitations: As age increased, TCR beta diversity per million T cells fell in a roughly linear fashion.

These data also featured in a second study, about T cells of mothers and their children.

Sequences were obtained from blood. The TCR sequence derives from a boy aged 2 to 9 in good health.

This CDR3 reads CSVDQGRGSYEQYF. The CDR3 DNA reads TGCAGCGTTGACCAGGGCAGGGGCTCCTACGAGCAGTACTTC. The genes are TRBV29-1 and TRBJ2-7; TRBD1 is a possible D gene (6 bases). The V and J ends lost 3 bases and 0 bases respectively, with 12 bases between them. Germline loops: CDR1 SQVTM, CDR2 ANQGSEA. The CDR3 totals 14 residues.